Each of the 21 T cell receptor beta chains below was sequenced from the same sample in a study of identical twins (dated by TCRdb to 2016 to 2018). Library construction relied on 5' RACE. Sequenced using an Illumina HiSeq 2000. Starting from the raw public reads, TCRdb applied fastp trimming at Q25, assembled clones with MiXCR and retained in-frame beta chains. Rows merge per CDR3 protein into single entries with the most common DNA and genes. The sample table contains approximately 220,000 distinct CDR3 sequences; only one count was recorded for approximately 7.9% of them. The top ten clonotypes cover under 6% of the sample. The data were also submitted as part of a second study, on yellow fever vaccine responses in identical twins.

What was sequenced was CD8+ T cells sorted from blood. All receptors derive from a woman aged 18-29 years in good health.

There are many counts of this clonotype. The chain carries TRBV4-1 and TRBJ1-6; D uncertain. Deletions cut 0 bases from V and 9 bases from J, with 3 bases between. Germline V gene lookup returns CDR1 MGHRA and CDR2 YSYEKL. The length of the CDR3 is 12 residues. The CDR3: CASSQEGSPLHF. CDR3 nucleotide sequence: TGCGCCAGCAGCCAAGAGGGTTCACCCCTCCACTTT.

This clonotype was found a few times. This chain uses TRBV13 with TRBJ2-1; TRBD1 might be the D (5 bases). Germline V CDR1 and CDR2: PRHDT, FYEKMQ (reference sequence). The CDR3 length is 15 residues. V was cut by 6 bases and J by 5 bases, with 17 bases left in between. The CDR3 DNA sequence: TGTGCCAGCAGTCCCAGTCAAGGGGCCCACAATGAGCAGTTCTTC. Residues: CASSPSQGAHNEQFF.

A few counts support this clonotype. The rearrangement uses TRBV9 and TRBJ2-1; 11 bases are shared with TRBD2. Germline V gives CDR1 SGDLS, CDR2 YYNGEE. The CDR3 runs 18 residues. V gave up 0 bases and J gave up 4 bases; unmatched junction bases: 9. In DNA, the CDR3 is TGTGCCAGCAGCGTAGAGGGGGCTAGCGGGAGGTTATACAATGAGCAGTTCTTC. This encodes CASSVEGASGRLYNEQFF.

This clonotype was recorded many times. V usage is TRBV7-9 and J usage is TRBJ2-2, with D possibly being TRBD1 (6 bases). The CDR3 is 15 residues long. The germline V and J ends were trimmed by 8 bases and 2 bases, with 15 bases remaining between them. Germline CDR1 and CDR2: SEHNR and FQNEAQ (reference sequence). The CDR3 region has the DNA TGTGCCAGCTCCCTCCGGGACAAAAACACCGGGGAGCTGTTTTTT. This gives the protein CASSLRDKNTGELFF.

The sample holds many counts of this clonotype. The chain joins TRBV12-3 or TRBV12-4 to TRBJ2-1, with TRBD2 matching over 7 bases. V lost 6 bases to trimming and J lost 4 bases; unmatched junction nucleotides: 12. This CDR3 region has 16 residues. The CDR3 loop is CASSSWGGSGYNEQFF. Written as DNA, the CDR3 is TGTGCCAGCAGCAGCTGGGGCGGGAGCGGGTACAATGAGCAGTTCTTC.

At least ten counts were recorded for this clonotype. The genes are TRBV25-1 and TRBJ1-2; D gene unclear. The CDR3 length is 12 residues. CDR1 is MGHDK, CDR2 SYGVNS, per germline. The V end lost 6 bases, the J end lost 2 bases, and 7 bases lay between the germline ends. In DNA, the CDR3 is TGTGCCAGCAGGATGGGGAACTATGGCTACACCTTC. It yields the protein CASRMGNYGYTF.

This chain joins TRBV10-3 and TRBJ1-5; D gene uncertain. CDR1 is ENHRY, CDR2 SYGVKD, per germline. The CDR3 runs 15 residues. The V end lost 0 bases, the J end lost 4 bases, and 10 bases lay between the germline ends. Here the CDR3 reads CAISESNLGNQPQHF. The CDR3 region has the DNA TGTGCCATCAGTGAGTCGAATCTAGGTAATCAGCCCCAGCATTTT.

The V gene is TRBV2, the J gene TRBJ2-2; D uncertain. The V gene lost 8 bases and the J gene lost 7 bases, with 11 bases spanning the gap. The CDR3 runs 12 residues. CDR1 and CDR2 from the germline V gene are SNHLY and FYNNEI. The CDR3, as DNA: TGTGCCAGCGCTCCCCAAAGCGGGGAGCTGTTTTTT. Protein product: CASAPQSGELFF.

This clonotype was observed a handful of times. This chain links TRBV12-3 or TRBV12-4 with TRBJ2-7; 7 positions agree with TRBD1. This CDR3 spans 16 amino acids. The V gene end was trimmed by 5 bases and the J gene end by 1 base; junction bases not matched to a gene: 11. This chain's CDR3 is CASSRDSLPFSYEQYF. The DNA for the CDR3 is TGTGCCAGCAGTCGGGACAGCTTACCATTTTCCTACGAGCAGTACTTC.

V usage is TRBV21-1 and J usage is TRBJ2-1; the D call in the table, TRBD2, was not verified against the DNA. TRBV21-1 is noted as a pseudogene. The CDR3 totals 19 residues. This CDR3 is CASSKVTLAGGKGGNEQFF. CDR3 bases: TGTGCCAGCAGCAAAGTAACGCTAGCGGGAGGCAAAGGTGGCAATGAGCAGTTCTTC.

This sequence joins TRBV2 and TRBJ1-3; no clear D gene. This CDR3 comprises 14 residues. The V end was cut by 9 bases, the J end by 1 base, with 13 bases between. Germline values: CDR1 SNHLY, CDR2 FYNNEI. The CDR3 DNA follows: TGTGCCAGGAAACTCGTTTCATCTGGAAACACCATATATTTT. Translating gives CARKLVSSGNTIYF.

This clonotype has more than one count but fewer than ten. This chain connects TRBV11-2 to TRBJ2-2; 7 positions match TRBD2. The CDR3 is 18 amino acids. The V and J ends lost 1 base and 0 bases, in that order; junction bases with no gene match: 8. CDR1 is SGHAT, CDR2 FQNNGV, per germline. CDR3 loop: CASSLVTAGDPNTGELFF. The CDR3 DNA is TGTGCCAGCAGCTTAGTGACCGCGGGGGACCCGAACACCGGGGAGCTGTTTTTT.

This clonotype was seen ten or more times. The chain has TRBV20-1 and TRBJ1-1; D is unresolved. The CDR3 runs to 13 residues. V dropped 6 bases and J dropped 3 bases, with 14 bases sitting between them. CDR1 is DFQATT and CDR2 is SNEGSKA in the germline V gene (reference sequence). The CDR3 spells CSASFEIDTEAFF. The CDR3 nucleotides are TGCAGTGCATCCTTTGAGATCGACACTGAAGCTTTCTTT.

In this sample, this clonotype turned up a few times. The chain has TRBV28 and TRBJ2-7; D might be TRBD1 (5 bases). Trimming removed 2 bases from V and 6 bases from J, with 11 bases in between. This CDR3 is 13 amino acids long. Germline V gives CDR1 MDHEN, CDR2 SYDVKM. In nucleotides, the CDR3 is TGTGCCAGCAGTTTACAGGGTTTAGGCGAGCAGTACTTC. Encoded protein: CASSLQGLGEQYF.

As for this clonotype: At one end, the junction sequence differs from germline, possibly due to a read error. In DNA, the CDR3 is TGTGCCACCAGCCAGCAGGACAGGTTGAGCTCCTACAATGAGCAGTTCTTC. Protein sequence: CATSQQDRLSSYNEQFF. The V gene is TRBV3-1, the J gene TRBJ2-1; 7 bases agree with TRBD1. The CDR3 spans 17 residues. Germline-derived CDR1 and CDR2 are LGHDT and YNNKEL (reference sequence).

This clonotype was recorded many times. V gene TRBV7-6 combines with J gene TRBJ2-5; TRBD2 matches at 11 bases. This CDR3 has 15 residues. V gave up 5 bases and J gave up 0 bases; unmatched junction bases: 2. Germline values: CDR1 SGHVS, CDR2 FNYEAQ. The CDR3 is CASSPSGRYQETQYF. In DNA form, the CDR3 reads TGTGCCAGCAGCCCTAGCGGGAGGTACCAAGAGACCCAGTACTTC.

This clonotype was recorded a few times. The rearrangement uses TRBV5-1 and TRBJ2-5; TRBD1 matches 9 bases. The V gene end was trimmed by 2 bases and the J gene end by 4 bases; junction bases not matched to a gene: 15. Germline assignment: CDR1 SGHRS and CDR2 YFSETQ. This CDR3 is built from 18 residues. The CDR3 nucleotides read TGCGCCAGCAGCTTCCGATTGGAGCTAGCGGACAGGGGAGAGACCCAGTACTTC. Protein sequence: CASSFRLELADRGETQYF.

There are a few counts of this clonotype. The chain uses TRBV5-1 and TRBJ1-2; D gene uncertain. Germline V lookup: CDR1 SGHRS, CDR2 YFSETQ. The CDR3 is 16 amino acids. The ends were cut back, 4 bases at V and 6 bases at J, with 22 bases in the middle. The CDR3 DNA reads as TGCGCCAGCAGCAAACACTATGACCCCGACCCAAATGGCTACACCTTC. Residues: CASSKHYDPDPNGYTF. Full variable domain (rest looked up from reference TRBV5-1 and TRBJ1-2): KAGVTQTPRYLIKTRGQQVTLSCSPISGHRSVSWYQQTPGQGLQFLFEYFSETQRNKGNFPGRFSGRQFSNSRSEMNVSTLELGDSALYLCASSKHYDPDPNGYTFGSGTRLTVV.

The CDR3 region has the DNA TGTGCCAGCAGCCCCACCCCGGGACTAGACTATAATGAGCAGTTCTTC. It encodes CASSPTPGLDYNEQFF. The J gene is TRBJ2-1, the V gene TRBV7-8; 8 bases are a match to TRBD2. Germline CDR1 reads SGHVS; CDR2 reads FQNEAQ. The CDR3 spans 16 residues. The V segment lost 5 bases and the J segment 7 bases; nucleotides outside the gene matches: 13.

The chain links TRBV24-1 to TRBJ1-2; no clear D gene. CDR3 length: 12 amino acids. The V and J ends lost 6 bases and 4 bases respectively, with 8 bases between them. The germline V gene encodes CDR1 KGHDR and CDR2 SFDVKD. The CDR3 protein is CATSSSSYGYTF. CDR3 in DNA: TGTGCCACCAGTAGTAGCAGCTATGGCTACACCTTC.

V is TRBV20-1 and J is TRBJ2-7; D is perhaps TRBD1 (5 bases). This CDR3 has 14 residues. Germline V lookup: CDR1 DFQATT, CDR2 SNEGSKA (reference sequence). Between the trimmed V and J ends, which lost 2 bases and 5 bases, there was a span of 16 bases. The CDR3 region has the DNA TGCAGTGCTAGAATGTCATCAGGGTTGAACGAGCAGTACTTC. It is translated as CSARMSSGLNEQYF.